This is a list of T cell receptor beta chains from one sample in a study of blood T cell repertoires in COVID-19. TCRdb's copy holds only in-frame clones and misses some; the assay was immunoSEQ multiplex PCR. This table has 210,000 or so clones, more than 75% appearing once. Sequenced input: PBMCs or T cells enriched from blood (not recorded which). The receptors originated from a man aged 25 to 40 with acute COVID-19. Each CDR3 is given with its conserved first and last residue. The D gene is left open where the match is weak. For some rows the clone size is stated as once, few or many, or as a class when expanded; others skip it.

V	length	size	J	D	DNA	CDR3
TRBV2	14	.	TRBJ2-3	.	TGTGCCAGCAACAGGGCCCCTAGCACAGATACGCAGTATTTT	CASNRAPSTDTQYF
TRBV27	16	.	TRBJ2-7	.	TGTGCCAGCAGACCTACGGACAGACTGACCTTCTACGAGCAGTACTTC	CASRPTDRLTFYEQYF
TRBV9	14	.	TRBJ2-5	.	TGTGCCAGCAGCGTAGTCGGTAGCCAAGAGACCCAGTACTTC	CASSVVGSQETQYF
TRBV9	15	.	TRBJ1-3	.	TGTGCCAGCAGCGGCCGAGGCGGGGGAAGAAACACCATATATTTT	CASSGRGGGRNTIYF
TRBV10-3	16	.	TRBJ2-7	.	TGTGCCATCAGTGGAGAAGTTGGACACCTGGCCTACGAGCAGTACTTC	CAISGEVGHLAYEQYF
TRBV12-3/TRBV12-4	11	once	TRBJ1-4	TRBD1	TGTGCCAGCAGTTTCAGACAGGGACTGTTTTTT	CASSFRQGLFF
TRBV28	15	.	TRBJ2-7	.	TGTGCCAGCAGTCCCGGACAGAGGGAAGTCTACGAGCAGTACTTC	CASSPGQREVYEQYF
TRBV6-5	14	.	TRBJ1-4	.	TGTGCCAGCGGTAGGATCGGGGGTCCTGAAAAACTGTTTTTT	CASGRIGGPEKLFF
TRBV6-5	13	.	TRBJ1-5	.	TGTGCCAGCAGCCGAGGGGGTGATCAGCCCCAGCATTTT	CASSRGGDQPQHF
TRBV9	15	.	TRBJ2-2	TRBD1	TGTGCCAGCAGCGTAGGGACAGGGAGAACCGGGGAGCTGTTTTTT	CASSVGTGRTGELFF
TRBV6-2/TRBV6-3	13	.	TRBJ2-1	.	TGTGCCAGCGGCCCGACAGTATACAATGAGCAGTTCTTC	CASGPTVYNEQFF
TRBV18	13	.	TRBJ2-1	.	TGTGCCAGCTCGCCGACAGCGGGCTATGAGCAGTTCTTC	CASSPTAGYEQFF
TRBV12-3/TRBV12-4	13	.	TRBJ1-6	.	TGTGCCAGCAGTGACACAGGGCGATCACCCCTCCACTTT	CASSDTGRSPLHF
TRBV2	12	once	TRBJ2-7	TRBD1	TGTGCCAGCAGGGCAAGGGGGCTCGAGCAGTACTTC	CASRARGLEQYF
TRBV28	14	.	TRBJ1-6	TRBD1	TGTGCCAGCAGTGCAGGGGGAGATAATTCACCCCTCCACTTT	CASSAGGDNSPLHF
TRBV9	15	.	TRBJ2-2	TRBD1	TGTGCCAGCAGCGTAGGAACAGGGGGCACCGGGGAGCTGTTTTTT	CASSVGTGGTGELFF
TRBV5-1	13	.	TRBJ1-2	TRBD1	TGCGCCAGCACTTGGACAGGGTCCTATGGCTACACCTTC	CASTWTGSYGYTF
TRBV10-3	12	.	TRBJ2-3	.	TGTGCCATCAGTGCTGGCACAGATACGCAGTATTTT	CAISAGTDTQYF
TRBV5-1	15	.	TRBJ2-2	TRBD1	TGCGCCAGCAGCTTTACAGGGGGTCGCACCGGGGAGCTGTTTTTT	CASSFTGGRTGELFF
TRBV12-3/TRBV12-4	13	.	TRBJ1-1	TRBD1	TGTGCCAGCGGTACAGGGGTGAACACTGAAGCTTTCTTT	CASGTGVNTEAFF
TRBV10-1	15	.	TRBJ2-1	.	TGCGCCAGCAGTGAGGGGGGGACAGCCAACAATGAGCAGTTCTTC	CASSEGGTANNEQFF
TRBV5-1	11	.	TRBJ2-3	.	TGCGCCAGCAGCCTGAGGGATACGCAGTATTTT	CASSLRDTQYF
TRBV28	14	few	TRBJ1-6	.	TGTGCCCTTCGGGGGACGACGCATAATTCACCCCTCCACTTT	CALRGTTHNSPLHF
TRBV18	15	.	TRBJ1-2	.	TGTGCCAGCTCACCCAATATGCCAGGGAACTATGGCTACACCTTC	CASSPNMPGNYGYTF
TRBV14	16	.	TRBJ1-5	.	TGTGCCAGCAGCCAAGGGACAGACGATAGCAATCAGCCCCAGCATTTT	CASSQGTDDSNQPQHF
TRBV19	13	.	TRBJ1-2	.	TGTGCCAGTAGTATAGATCCCTTCTATGGCTACACCTTC	CASSIDPFYGYTF
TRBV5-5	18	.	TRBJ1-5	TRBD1	TGTGCCAGCAGCTCTGTCCTGAGGGACAGGGTGATCAATCAGCCCCAGCATTTT	CASSSVLRDRVINQPQHF
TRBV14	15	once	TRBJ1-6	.	TGTGCCAGCAGCCAAGGGGAGGCAGGGAGCTCACCCCTCCACTTT	CASSQGEAGSSPLHF
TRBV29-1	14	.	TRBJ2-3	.	TGCAGCGTTGGTGTTAGCGGTTACACAGATACGCAGTATTTT	CSVGVSGYTDTQYF
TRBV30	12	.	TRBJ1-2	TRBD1	TGTGCCTGGACAGGGGGCGGCTATGGCTACACCTTC	CAWTGGGYGYTF